These T cell receptor beta chains were read from a single sample in a study of shared clonotypes between healthy human individuals. Using immunoSEQ multiplex PCR, the repertoire was profiled, and TCRdb retains in-frame clones only, with some absent. Among some 2,400,000 clones listed, 95% were seen once. Sequencing was carried out using naive CD4+ T cells sorted from blood. These receptors originate from a man aged 18-30 years in good health. Each CDR3 is given with its conserved first and last residue. A D gene is named only where the DNA matches it firmly. Where a row states a size, it is once, few, many or the class of an expanded clone; other rows omit it.

V gene	J gene	D gene	clone size	CDR3 protein	CDR3 DNA
TRBV4-1	TRBJ2-1	TRBD2	.	CASSQDPGLAGRNEQFF	TGCGCCAGCAGCCAAGATCCCGGACTAGCGGGACGAAATGAGCAGTTCTTC
TRBV7-8	TRBJ1-5	.	.	CASSLSTADQPQHF	TGTGCCAGCAGCTTATCGACAGCGGATCAGCCCCAGCATTTT
TRBV6-5	TRBJ1-6	.	.	CASSYSGAQYNSPLHF	TGTGCCAGCAGTTACTCCGGGGCTCAATATAATTCACCCCTCCACTTT
TRBV5-4	TRBJ2-5	TRBD1	once	CASSSEGTVETQYF	TGTGCCAGCAGCTCCGAGGGGACAGTGGAGACCCAGTACTTC
TRBV7-9	TRBJ2-7	.	.	CASSQVTGNYYEQYF	TGTGCCAGCAGCCAAGTAACAGGCAATTACTACGAGCAGTACTTC
TRBV7-8	TRBJ2-7	.	.	CASSLGAGDILPYEQYF	TGTGCCAGCAGCTTAGGGGCGGGGGACATACTACCCTACGAGCAGTACTTC
TRBV6-5	TRBJ1-1	.	.	CASIENTEAFF	TGTGCCAGCATCGAGAACACTGAAGCTTTCTTT
TRBV5-1	TRBJ2-7	.	once	CASSFATDSYEQYF	TGCGCCAGCAGCTTTGCAACAGACTCCTACGAGCAGTACTTC
TRBV10-2	TRBJ2-3	.	many	CASSIAHDTQYF	TGCGCCAGCAGTATAGCCCACGATACGCAGTATTTT
TRBV2	TRBJ1-2	TRBD1	.	CASRGDRANYGYTF	TGTGCCAGCAGAGGGGACAGGGCGAACTATGGCTACACCTTC
TRBV10-3	TRBJ1-1	TRBD1	once	CAIRQGPHTEAFF	TGTGCCATCAGACAGGGGCCGCACACTGAAGCTTTCTTT
TRBV28	TRBJ1-6	.	.	CASSVRGGTRRAGLETLHF	TGTGCCAGCAGTGTTAGGGGGGGGACACGCAGGGCGGGTCTCGAAACCCTCCACTTT
TRBV19	TRBJ1-6	.	few	CASSTLFGTANSPLHF	TGTGCCAGTAGCACCTTATTTGGGACGGCTAATTCACCCCTCCACTTT
TRBV27	TRBJ1-5	TRBD1	.	CASRFAQPGQGGNQPQHF	TGTGCCAGCAGGTTTGCCCAACCCGGACAGGGTGGCAATCAGCCCCAGCATTTT
TRBV6-5	TRBJ1-6	.	.	CASSRPGSNSPLHF	TGTGCCAGCAGCCGACCAGGGTCGAATTCACCCCTCCACTTT
TRBV5-1	TRBJ2-3	TRBD2	.	CASSFGGTSGGLTDTQYF	TGCGCCAGCAGCTTTGGCGGGACTAGCGGGGGGCTCACAGATACGCAGTATTTT
TRBV6-5	TRBJ2-7	.	.	CASRMGIPYEQYF	TGTGCCAGCAGGATGGGGATACCCTACGAGCAGTACTTC
TRBV6-5	TRBJ1-1	.	.	CASTPVLGTEAFF	TGTGCCAGCACCCCAGTGTTGGGAACTGAAGCTTTCTTT
TRBV13	TRBJ2-3	.	.	CASSLALRTVSTDTQYF	TGTGCCAGCAGCTTAGCCCTGCGGACAGTGAGCACAGATACGCAGTATTTT
TRBV5-4	TRBJ2-2	TRBD1	.	CASSSGTANTGELFF	TGTGCCAGCAGCTCCGGGACAGCGAACACCGGGGAGCTGTTTTTT
TRBV27	TRBJ2-1	.	.	CASSFGGLSSYNEQFF	TGTGCCAGCAGTTTTGGCGGGCTAAGCTCCTACAATGAGCAGTTCTTC
TRBV4-3	TRBJ1-4	TRBD1	.	CASSQDRQGVAEKLFF	TGCGCCAGCAGCCAGGACAGACAGGGTGTGGCTGAAAAACTGTTTTTT
TRBV5-1	TRBJ2-7	TRBD1	.	CASRVTGAYEQYF	TGCGCCAGCAGGGTCACAGGGGCCTACGAGCAGTACTTC
TRBV21-1	TRBJ1-5	.	once	CASSDRQGANQPQHF	TGTGCCAGCAGCGATAGACAGGGGGCCAATCAGCCCCAGCATTTT
TRBV6-5	TRBJ1-6	TRBD1	.	CASSRQGASPLHF	TGTGCCAGCAGCAGACAGGGAGCGTCACCCCTCCACTTT
TRBV19	TRBJ2-7	TRBD2	once	CASRPEGPGGYEQYF	TGTGCCAGTAGACCAGAGGGGCCGGGGGGCTACGAGCAGTACTTC
TRBV19	TRBJ1-6	TRBD1	.	CASSTLTGNLHF	TGTGCCAGTAGTACCCTGACAGGGAACCTCCACTTT
TRBV7-2	TRBJ2-5	TRBD2	.	CASSLAGGETQYF	TGTGCCAGCAGCTTAGCGGGAGGGGAGACCCAGTACTTC
TRBV28	TRBJ1-3	.	once	CASSLFRANTIYF	TGTGCCAGCAGTTTATTCCGGGCTAACACCATATATTTT
TRBV6-6	TRBJ2-2	.	.	CASSYSNGVTGELFF	TGTGCCAGCAGTTACTCGAACGGGGTTACCGGGGAGCTGTTTTTT
TRBV6-5	TRBJ2-5	TRBD1	.	CASSRTGQETQYF	TGTGCCAGCAGCCGGACAGGCCAAGAGACCCAGTACTTC
TRBV6-6	TRBJ1-3	.	.	CASRLPQDFGNTIYF	TGTGCCAGCAGACTCCCCCAGGATTTTGGAAACACCATATATTTT
TRBV28	TRBJ2-7	TRBD2	.	CASSFLAGEYEQYF	TGTGCCAGCAGTTTTCTAGCGGGGGAGTACGAGCAGTACTTC
TRBV11-2	TRBJ1-1	TRBD1	once	CASSTIGDRGGTEAFF	TGTGCCAGCAGCACCATAGGGGACAGGGGAGGGACTGAAGCTTTCTTT
TRBV5-1	TRBJ2-7	.	.	CASSPQHLSRPDVYEQYF	TGCGCCAGCAGCCCCCAACACTTAAGCCGACCAGATGTCTACGAGCAGTACTTC